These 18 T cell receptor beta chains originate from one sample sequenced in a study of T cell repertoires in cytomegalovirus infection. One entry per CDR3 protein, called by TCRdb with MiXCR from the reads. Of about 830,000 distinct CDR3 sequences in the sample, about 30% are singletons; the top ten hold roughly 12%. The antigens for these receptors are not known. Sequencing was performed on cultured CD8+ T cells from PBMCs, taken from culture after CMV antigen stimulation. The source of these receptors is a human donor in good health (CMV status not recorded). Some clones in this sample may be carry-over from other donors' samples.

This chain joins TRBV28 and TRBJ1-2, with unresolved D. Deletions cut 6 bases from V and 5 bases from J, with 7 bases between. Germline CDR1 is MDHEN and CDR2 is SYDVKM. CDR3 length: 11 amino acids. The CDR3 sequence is CASRRPYGYTF. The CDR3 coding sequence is TGTGCCAGCAGAAGGCCTTATGGCTACACCTTC.

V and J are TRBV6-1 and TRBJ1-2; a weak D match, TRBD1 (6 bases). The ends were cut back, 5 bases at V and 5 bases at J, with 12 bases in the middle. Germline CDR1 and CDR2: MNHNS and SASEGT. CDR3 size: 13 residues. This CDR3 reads CASSSKGVYGYTF. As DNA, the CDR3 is TGTGCCAGCAGTAGCAAGGGGGTTTATGGCTACACCTTC.

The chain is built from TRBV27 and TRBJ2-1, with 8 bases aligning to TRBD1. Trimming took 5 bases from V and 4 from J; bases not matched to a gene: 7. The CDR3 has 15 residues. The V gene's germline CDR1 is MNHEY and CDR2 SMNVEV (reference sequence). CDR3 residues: CASSHRGASYNEQFF. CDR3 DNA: TGTGCCAGCAGTCACAGGGGGGCCTCTTACAATGAGCAGTTCTTC.

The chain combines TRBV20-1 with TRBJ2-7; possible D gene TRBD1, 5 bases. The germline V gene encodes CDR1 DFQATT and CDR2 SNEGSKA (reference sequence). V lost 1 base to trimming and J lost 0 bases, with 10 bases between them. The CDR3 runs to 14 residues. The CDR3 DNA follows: TGCAGTGCTAGAGGGACACTAAGCTCCTACGAGCAGTACGTC. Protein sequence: CSARGTLSSYEQYV.

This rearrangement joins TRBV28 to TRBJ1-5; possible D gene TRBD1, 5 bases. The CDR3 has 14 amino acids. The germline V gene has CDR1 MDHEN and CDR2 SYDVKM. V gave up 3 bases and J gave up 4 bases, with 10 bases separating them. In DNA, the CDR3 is TGTGCCAGCAGTTTCATACAGGAGAATCAGCCCCAGCATTTT. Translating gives CASSFIQENQPQHF.

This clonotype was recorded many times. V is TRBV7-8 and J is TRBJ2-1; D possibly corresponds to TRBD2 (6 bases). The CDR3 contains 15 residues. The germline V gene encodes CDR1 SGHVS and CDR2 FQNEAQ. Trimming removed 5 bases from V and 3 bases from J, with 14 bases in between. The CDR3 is CASSVGGSGYNEQFF. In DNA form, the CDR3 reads TGTGCCAGCAGCGTGGGAGGTAGCGGCTACAATGAGCAGTTCTTC.

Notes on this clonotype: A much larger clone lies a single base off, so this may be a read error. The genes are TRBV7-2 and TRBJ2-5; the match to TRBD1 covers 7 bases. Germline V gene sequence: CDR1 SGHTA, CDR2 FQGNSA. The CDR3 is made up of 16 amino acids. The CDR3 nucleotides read TGTGTCAGCAGCTTGCCGGACAGGTGGCCTCAAGAGACCCAGTACTTC. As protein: CVSSLPDRWPQETQYF.

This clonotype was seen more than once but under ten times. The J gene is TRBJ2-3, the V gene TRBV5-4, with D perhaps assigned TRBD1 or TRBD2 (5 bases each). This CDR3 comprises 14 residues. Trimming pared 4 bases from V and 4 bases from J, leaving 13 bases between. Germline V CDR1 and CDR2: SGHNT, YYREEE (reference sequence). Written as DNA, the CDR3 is TGTGCCAGCAGCCCCCACGGGGCTTCAGATACGCAGTATTTT. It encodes CASSPHGASDTQYF.

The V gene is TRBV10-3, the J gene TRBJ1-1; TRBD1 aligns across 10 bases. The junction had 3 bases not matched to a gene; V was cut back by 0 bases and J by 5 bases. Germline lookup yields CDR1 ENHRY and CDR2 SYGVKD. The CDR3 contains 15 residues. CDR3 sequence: CAISESGTGVTEAFF. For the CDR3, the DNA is TGTGCCATCAGTGAGTCAGGGACAGGGGTGACTGAAGCTTTCTTT.

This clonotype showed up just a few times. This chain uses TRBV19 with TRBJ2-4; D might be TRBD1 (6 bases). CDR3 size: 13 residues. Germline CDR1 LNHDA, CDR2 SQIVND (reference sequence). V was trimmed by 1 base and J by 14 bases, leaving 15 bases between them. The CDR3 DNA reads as TGTGCCAGTAGTATAGCCTTGGACAGTCCTAAGTACTTC. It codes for CASSIALDSPKYF.

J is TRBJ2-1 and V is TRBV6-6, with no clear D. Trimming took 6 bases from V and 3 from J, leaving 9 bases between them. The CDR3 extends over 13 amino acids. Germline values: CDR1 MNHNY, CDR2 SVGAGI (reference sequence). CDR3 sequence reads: CASSAPGYNEQFF. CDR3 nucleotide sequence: TGTGCCAGCAGCGCCCCGGGCTACAATGAGCAGTTCTTC.

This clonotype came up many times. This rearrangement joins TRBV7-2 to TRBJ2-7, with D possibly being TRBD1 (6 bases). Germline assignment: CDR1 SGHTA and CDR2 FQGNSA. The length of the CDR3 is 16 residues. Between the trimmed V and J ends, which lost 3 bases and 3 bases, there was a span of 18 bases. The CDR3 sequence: CASSFMASGQDYEQYF. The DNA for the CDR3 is TGTGCCAGCAGCTTCATGGCATCGGGACAAGACTACGAGCAGTACTTC.

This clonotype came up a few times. CDR3 sequence: CASSPRASPGGTDTQYF. CDR3 nucleotides: TGTGCCAGCAGTCCGCGGGCCTCCCCGGGGGGCACAGATACGCAGTATTTT. The chain couples TRBV27 to TRBJ2-3, with D perhaps matching TRBD2 (6 bases). With 5 bases removed from V and 1 base from J, the gap between germline ends came to 19 bases. The CDR3 consists of 17 residues. Germline-derived CDR1 and CDR2 are MNHEY and SMNVEV (reference sequence).

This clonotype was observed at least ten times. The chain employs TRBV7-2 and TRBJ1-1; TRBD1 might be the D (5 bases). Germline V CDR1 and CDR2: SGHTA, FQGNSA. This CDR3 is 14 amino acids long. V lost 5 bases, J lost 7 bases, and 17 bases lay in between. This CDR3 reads CASSLGGGALEAFF. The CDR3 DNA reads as TGTGCCAGCAGCCTAGGCGGTGGGGCGCTTGAAGCTTTCTTT.

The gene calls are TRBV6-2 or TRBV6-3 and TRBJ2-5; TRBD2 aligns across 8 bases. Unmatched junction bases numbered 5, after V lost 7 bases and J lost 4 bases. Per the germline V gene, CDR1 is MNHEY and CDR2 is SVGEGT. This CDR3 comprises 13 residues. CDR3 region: CASKKRGRETQYF. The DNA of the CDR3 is TGTGCCAGCAAAAAGCGGGGGAGAGAGACCCAGTACTTC.

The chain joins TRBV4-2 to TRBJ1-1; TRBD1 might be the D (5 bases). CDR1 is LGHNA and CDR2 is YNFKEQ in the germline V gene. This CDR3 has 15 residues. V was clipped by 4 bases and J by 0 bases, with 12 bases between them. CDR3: CASSPYLTVNTEAFF. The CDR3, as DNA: TGTGCCAGCAGCCCATACCTGACAGTGAACACTGAAGCTTTCTTT.

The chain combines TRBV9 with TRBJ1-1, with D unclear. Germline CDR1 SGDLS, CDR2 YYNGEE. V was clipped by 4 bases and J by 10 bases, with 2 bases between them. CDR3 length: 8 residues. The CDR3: CASSPAFF. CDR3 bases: TGTGCCAGCAGCCCAGCTTTCTTT.

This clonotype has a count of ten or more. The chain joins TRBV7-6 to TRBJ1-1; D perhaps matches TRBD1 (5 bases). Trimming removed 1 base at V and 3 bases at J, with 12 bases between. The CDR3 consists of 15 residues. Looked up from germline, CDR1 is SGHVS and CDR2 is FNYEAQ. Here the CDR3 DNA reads TGTGCCAGCAGCTTAGAAGACAGTCCTTACACTGAAGCTTTCTTT. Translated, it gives CASSLEDSPYTEAFF.